These 11 T cell receptor beta chains originate from one sample sequenced in a study of blood T cell repertoires in COVID-19. Data came from immunoSEQ multiplex PCR; TCRdb stores just in-frame clones and leaves some out. The sample lists roughly 250,000 clones; about 87% were seen once. The source material was PBMCs or T cells enriched from blood (not recorded which). The receptor source for this set is a woman aged 25 to 45 with acute COVID-19.

The gene calls are TRBV9 and TRBJ1-1; weak D call: TRBD1 (5 bases). CDR1 is SGDLS, CDR2 YYNGEE, per germline. V lost 4 bases and J lost 0, with 13 bases in between. This CDR3 spans 15 amino acids. Here the CDR3 reads CASSLGGGLNTEAFF. CDR3 in DNA: TGTGCCAGCAGCCTGGGGGGAGGTTTGAACACTGAAGCTTTCTTT.

The V call is TRBV25-1, the J call TRBJ1-6; no firm D call. V gave up 0 bases and J gave up 6 bases, with 9 bases separating them. The germline CDR1 and CDR2 sequences are MGHDK and SYGVNS. The CDR3 spans 15 residues. The CDR3 bases are TGTGCCAGCAGTGAATATCGGGGTGGTAATTCACCCCTCCACTTT. Protein sequence: CASSEYRGGNSPLHF.

This clone was seen just once. This chain uses TRBV3-1 (or the pseudogene TRBV3-2) with TRBJ1-6, with D unclear. The ends were cut back, 5 bases at V and 9 bases at J, with 14 bases in the middle. Germline lookup yields CDR1 LGHDT and CDR2 YNNKEL (reference sequence). This CDR3 comprises 14 residues. The CDR3 reads CASSIDERGSPLHF. CDR3 coding DNA: TGTGCCAGCAGCATTGACGAGCGGGGTTCACCCCTCCACTTT.

This chain connects TRBV6-2 or TRBV6-3 to TRBJ2-7, with D tentatively TRBD1 (7 bases). Germline V gene sequence: CDR1 MNHEY, CDR2 SVGEGT. The CDR3 sequence is 15 residues long. V was shortened by 3 bases and J by 4 bases, with 16 bases between the two germline ends. This CDR3 is CASSYGGGRGYEQYF. The CDR3 DNA reads as TGTGCCAGCAGTTATGGAGGGGGCAGAGGGTACGAGCAGTACTTC.

This chain joins TRBV5-5 and TRBJ2-5; TRBD1 aligns across 9 bases. CDR3 size: 14 residues. CDR1 and CDR2 (germline): SGHKS, YYEKEE (reference sequence). V shed 3 bases and J 4 bases; nucleotides not matched to a gene: 4. The CDR3: CASSSLTGGETQYF. The CDR3 DNA sequence: TGTGCCAGCAGCTCTCTGACAGGGGGAGAGACCCAGTACTTC. The variable domain in full, completed from reference TRBV5-5 and TRBJ2-5, reads DAGVTQSPTHLIKTRGQQVTLRCSPISGHKSVSWYQQVLGQGPQFIFQYYEKEERGRGNFPDRFSARQFPNYSSELNVNALLLGDSALYLCASSSLTGGETQYFGPGTRLLVL.

The genes are TRBV18 and TRBJ1-4, with D possibly matching TRBD1 (5 bases). This CDR3 comprises 13 residues. Per germline, CDR1 KGHSH and CDR2 LQKENI. The V end lost 3 bases, the J end lost 8 bases, and 10 bases lay between the germline ends. The CDR3, as DNA: TGTGCCAGCTCACCGGGACTCCACGAAAAACTGTTTTTT. Translated: CASSPGLHEKLFF.

This clone was picked up a small number of times. Different DNA sequences within this sample yield the same CDR3. The gene calls are TRBV4-3 and TRBJ1-2; 10 nucleotides match TRBD1. The CDR3 spans 14 residues. V lost 1 base, J lost 6 bases, and 2 bases stayed unmatched. CDR1 and CDR2 from the germline V gene are LGHNA and YSLEER. The CDR3 DNA sequence: TGCGCCAGCAGCCAAGGTGACAGGGGGCATGGCTACACCTTC. This gives the protein CASSQGDRGHGYTF.

This chain connects TRBV5-1 to TRBJ2-7, with D possibly being TRBD2 (5 bases). Trimming cost V 6 bases and J 6 bases, with 25 bases left between them. The CDR3 has 16 amino acids. Germline assignment: CDR1 SGHRS and CDR2 YFSETQ. The CDR3 DNA follows: TGCGCCAGCAACCCCGCGGGTCCGGGATCTAGTGGCGAGCAGTACTTC. This sequence encodes CASNPAGPGSSGEQYF.

The rearrangement links TRBV12-5 to TRBJ2-7, with a tentative D call TRBD1 (6 bases). Trimming stripped 5 bases from V and 0 bases from J, with 14 bases between. Germline values: CDR1 LGHNT, CDR2 FRNRAP. The CDR3 has 15 residues. This CDR3 reads CASGRPGALSYEQYF. CDR3 in DNA: TGTGCTAGTGGTCGGCCAGGGGCCCTCTCCTACGAGCAGTACTTC.

The genes are TRBV6-5 and TRBJ2-7; the match to TRBD1 covers 9 bases. Germline CDR1 reads MNHEY; CDR2 reads SVGAGI. With V trimmed by 4 bases and J by 2 bases, 9 bases remained unmatched. The CDR3 has 16 residues. The CDR3 bases are TGTGCCAGCAGTTCCCCCGGGACAGGGAAGCCCTACGAGCAGTACTTC. The encoded protein is CASSSPGTGKPYEQYF.

The CDR3 bases are TGTGCCAGCAGAACCCCGGACAGGACGAACACTGAAGCTTTCTTT. Translation gives CASRTPDRTNTEAFF. The chain couples TRBV7-9 to TRBJ1-1; 7 bases fit TRBD1. Unmatched junction bases numbered 8, after V lost 6 bases and J lost 1 base. The CDR3 contains 15 residues. Germline values: CDR1 SEHNR, CDR2 FQNEAQ (reference sequence). Complete variable domain (other parts from reference TRBV7-9 and TRBJ1-1): DTGVSQNPRHKITKRGQNVTFRCDPISEHNRLYWYRQTLGQGPEFLTYFQNEAQLEKSRLLSDRFSAERPKGSFSTLEIQRTEQGDSAMYLCASRTPDRTNTEAFFGQGTRLTVV.